This T cell receptor (beta chain) was sequenced during a study of CD8 T cells in Susac syndrome (dated by TCRdb to the late 2010s). As for the study more broadly: Repertoire sequencing was used to test whether CD8+ T cell activation and differentiation in Susac syndrome was antigen driven. Clonality of the CD8+ T cell repertoire was compared between around eleven healthy donors, about 14 Susac syndrome patients and roughly 16 multiple sclerosis patients.

RNA was extracted using the RNeasy kit, and about 0.5 to 1 microgram was reverse transcribed with random hexamers. The immunoSEQ multiplex PCR assay, covering 54 Vbeta and 13 Jbeta segments, was used to amplify TCR beta CDR3 regions. PCR amplification bias was corrected by using a synthetic template baseline for primer optimization and computational correction. On the study's bioinformatics: Only productive sequences were kept, with reads annotated to V, D and J genes according to IMGT and analyzed in immunoSEQ Analyzer. Clonality was calculated as one minus the Shannon entropy normalized by log2 of the number of productive unique sequences. For each patient and control, public and private clones were evaluated within the 100 most prevalent clones. A clone was defined as Susac-specific if it was absent from the healthy and MS cohorts, from 1052 published viral clones and from other ImmuneACCESS disease sequences. TCRdb trimmed the raw reads at Q25, called clones with MiXCR and kept productive beta chains. Each CDR3 protein appears once, grouped with its most common genes and DNA. The V and J calls, along with clone size, are taken from TCRdb and not from the paper's own processing. Present in this sample are some 90,000 distinct CDR3 sequences, over 80% of which were seen just once. The top ten hold over 0.25% of the sample.

This clonotype appeared once. Its recognized antigen is unknown. Base qualities are not recorded, but no much larger clone differs from it by a single base. One read represents weak support. Overall results and qualifications from the work: The TCR sequencing and HLA analysis was acknowledged to have included a relatively small number of individuals.

Peripheral blood CD8+ and CD4+ T cells from healthy donors, Susac syndrome patients and multiple sclerosis patients were profiled by high-throughput TCR beta sequencing. Healthy donors were included as age- and sex-matched controls. Bulk CD8+ and CD4+ T cells were purified by magnetic negative isolation, whereas CD8+ TEMRA cells were enriched by FACS. Blood was drawn into EDTA tubes, processed within 24 hours, and PBMCs were isolated by density gradient centrifugation. PBMCs intended for TCR sequencing were cryopreserved in liquid nitrogen and were subsequently thawed in a 37 degrees C water bath. Purity of sorted or isolated CD4+, CD8+ and CD8+ TEMRA cells was at least 90%. CDR1 is given as SGHVS and CDR2 as FQNEAQ, both from the germline V gene. Trimming removed 5 bases from V and 2 bases from J, leaving 19 bases between the germline ends. Taken from cysteine to phenylalanine, the CDR3 has 16 residues. The entry retains the CDR3 DNA only, 48 bases that are in frame from base 1.

This clonotype was sampled from a human donor in good health. Sequencing input: CD8+ T cells from PBMCs. Recombination linked TRBV7-8 to TRBJ2-7; the D gene is possibly TRBD2, with 6 bases matching. The CDR3 reads CASSELPGLLPYEQYF. Read as DNA, the sequence is TGTGCCAGCAGCGAATTGCCGGGACTGCTTCCCTACGAGCAGTACTTC.